The 21 T cell receptor beta chains below were found in one sample sequenced in a study of T cell changes during pregnancy in multiple sclerosis. Sequencing was performed with immunoSEQ multiplex PCR; in TCRdb, only in-frame clones are kept and a portion is missing. The table records some 70,000 clones, roughly 90% of them present only once. Sequenced material: peripheral blood, taken after pregnancy. The receptors originated from a female donor in good health, enrolled as a control in a pregnancy study.

This chain links TRBV9 with TRBJ2-1; 11 bases are a match to TRBD2. This CDR3 has 15 residues. V shed 4 bases, J shed 6 bases, and the junction held 6 bases outside the gene matches. Germline V gene data show CDR1 as SGDLS and CDR2 as YYNGEE. The CDR3 protein is CASSSTSGRPNEQFF. The DNA for the CDR3 is TGTGCCAGCAGCTCAACTAGCGGGAGACCCAATGAGCAGTTCTTC.

The rearrangement joins TRBV28 to TRBJ1-2; a weak D match, TRBD1 (5 bases). CDR1 is MDHEN, CDR2 SYDVKM, per germline. V lost 6 bases and J lost 8, with 19 bases in between. The CDR3 contains 14 residues. CDR3 region: CASSALDTVSGYTF. The CDR3 region has the DNA TGTGCCAGCAGCGCTTTGGACACTGTGTCGGGCTACACCTTC.

This clone has only one observation. CDR3 loop: CASSLGEGLGKTQYF. CDR3 DNA sequence: TGCGCCAGCAGCTTGGGAGAGGGCTTGGGTAAGACCCAGTACTTC. The V gene is TRBV5-1, the J gene TRBJ2-5; D may be TRBD2 (5 bases). Trimming removed 0 bases from V and 6 bases from J, with 15 bases in between. The length of the CDR3 is 15 residues. From germline, CDR1 is SGHRS and CDR2 YFSETQ.

This clone came up once. The chain uses TRBV5-5 and TRBJ2-1; tentatively, D is TRBD1 (6 bases). V was clipped by 4 bases and J by 6 bases, with 20 bases between them. Germline V gene sequence: CDR1 SGHKS, CDR2 YYEKEE (reference sequence). The CDR3 consists of 16 residues. The CDR3 reads CASSAVTRQVINEQFF. CDR3 coding DNA: TGTGCCAGCAGCGCCGTCACTAGACAGGTCATCAATGAGCAGTTCTTC.

This rearrangement joins TRBV10-1 to TRBJ1-1, with D unresolved. V was clipped by 4 bases and J by 3 bases, with 6 bases between them. The V gene's germline CDR1 is WNHNN and CDR2 SYGVQD (reference sequence). CDR3 length: 12 amino acids. The CDR3 sequence is CASSVGDTEAFF. CDR3 DNA sequence: TGCGCCAGCAGTGTGGGAGACACTGAAGCTTTCTTT.

The J gene is TRBJ1-1, the V gene TRBV2; 7 bases line up with TRBD1. V trimming: 4 bases; J trimming: 0 bases; junction bases outside the gene matches: 11. Germline values: CDR1 SNHLY, CDR2 FYNNEI. This CDR3 is built from 17 residues. The CDR3 loop is CASSGFGTVFMNTEAFF. CDR3 DNA: TGTGCCAGCAGTGGTTTCGGGACAGTATTCATGAACACTGAAGCTTTCTTT.

This clone was found a few times. The chain recombines TRBV4-2 with TRBJ1-2, with 7 bases aligning to TRBD1. There are 14 residues in the CDR3. V trimming: 1 base; J trimming: 6 bases; junction bases outside the gene matches: 5. The germline gives CDR1 LGHNA, CDR2 YNFKEQ. The CDR3 region has the DNA TGTGCCAGCAGCCAAGCAGGGGGTGTAGATGGCTACACCTTC. Translated: CASSQAGGVDGYTF.

The chain links TRBV5-1 to TRBJ1-4; 9 bases fit TRBD1. The CDR3 consists of 17 residues. Germline V gene sequence: CDR1 SGHRS, CDR2 YFSETQ. The V and J ends lost 5 bases and 5 bases, in that order; junction bases with no gene match: 13. The CDR3 protein is CASSYTPYGTGNEKLFF. DNA of the CDR3: TGCGCCAGCAGTTATACCCCCTATGGGACAGGGAATGAAAAACTGTTTTTT. The variable domain in full, with the rest retrieved from reference TRBV5-1 and TRBJ1-4, is KAGVTQTPRYLIKTRGQQVTLSCSPISGHRSVSWYQQTPGQGLQFLFEYFSETQRNKGNFPGRFSGRQFSNSRSEMNVSTLELGDSALYLCASSYTPYGTGNEKLFFGSGTQLSVL.

The CDR3 sequence: CASSQDLASGNTGELFF. CDR3 nucleotides: TGCGCCAGCAGCCAAGATTTGGCTAGCGGCAACACCGGGGAGCTGTTTTTT. The rearrangement links TRBV4-3 to TRBJ2-2; TRBD2 agrees at 7 bases. Germline-derived CDR1 and CDR2 are LGHNA and YSLEER. After removal of 0 bases from V and 2 bases from J, the junction contained 6 bases not matched to a gene. The CDR3 is 17 amino acids.

This chain connects TRBV28 to TRBJ1-4; 8 positions agree with TRBD1. CDR3 length equals 15 residues. Unmatched junction bases numbered 11, after V lost 6 bases and J lost 8 bases. Germline values: CDR1 MDHEN, CDR2 SYDVKM. DNA of the CDR3: TGTGCCAGCAGCCTCGTAATGACAGGGGAGGAAAAACTGTTTTTT. It translates to CASSLVMTGEEKLFF.

As DNA, the CDR3 is TGTGCCAGCAGACACCCAGGCTACGAGCAGTACTTC. Amino acids: CASRHPGYEQYF. The chain employs TRBV27 and TRBJ2-7; D gene unclear. The CDR3 length is 12 residues. Germline lookup yields CDR1 MNHEY and CDR2 SMNVEV (reference sequence). With 6 bases removed from V and 3 bases from J, the gap between germline ends came to 9 bases.

The rearrangement joins TRBV5-1 to TRBJ2-3; 8 bases fit TRBD2. The CDR3 sequence is 18 residues long. The germline CDR1 and CDR2 sequences are SGHRS and YFSETQ. Trimming at V came to 4 bases and at J to 0 bases, leaving 13 bases not matched to a gene. CDR3 protein: CASSVKTGGARSTDTQYF. The CDR3 nucleotides read TGCGCCAGCAGCGTAAAGACCGGGGGGGCCCGTAGCACAGATACGCAGTATTTT.

The rearrangement links TRBV29-1 to TRBJ2-3; the match to TRBD2 covers 7 bases. The CDR3 loop spans 14 amino acids. With V trimmed by 8 bases and J by 0 bases, 8 bases remained unmatched. Germline V lookup: CDR1 SQVTM, CDR2 ANQGSEA. CDR3 region: CSIREAGSTDTQYF. CDR3 DNA sequence: TGCAGCATACGGGAAGCGGGAAGCACAGATACGCAGTATTTT.

The V gene is TRBV5-4, the J gene TRBJ2-5; maybe TRBD2 (7 bases). This CDR3 is built from 14 residues. Per the germline V gene, CDR1 is SGHNT and CDR2 is YYREEE (reference sequence). The ends were cut back, 4 bases at V and 2 bases at J, with 12 bases in the middle. The CDR3 DNA reads TGTGCCAGCAGCACGGGGGGCCTTCAAGAGACCCAGTACTTC. Residues: CASSTGGLQETQYF. Drawing the rest from reference TRBV5-4 and TRBJ2-5, the complete variable domain is ETGVTQSPTHLIKTRGQQVTLRCSSQSGHNTVSWYQQALGQGPQFIFQYYREEENGRGNFPPRFSGLQFPNYSSELNVNALELDDSALYLCASSTGGLQETQYFGPGTRLLVL.

This chain joins TRBV18 and TRBJ1-1, with no clear D. The CDR3 extends over 12 amino acids. Between the trimmed V and J ends, which lost 9 bases and 2 bases, there was a span of 10 bases. Germline CDR1 and CDR2: KGHSH and LQKENI. CDR3 region: CASLRLNTEAFF. The CDR3 region has the DNA TGTGCCAGTCTACGACTTAACACTGAAGCTTTCTTT.

The chain recombines TRBV2 with TRBJ2-3; 15 bases align to TRBD2. Germline V CDR1 and CDR2: SNHLY, FYNNEI. Unmatched junction bases numbered 8, after V lost 8 bases and J lost 8 bases. The CDR3 sequence is 15 residues long. CDR3 coding DNA: TGTGCCAGCCGAGGGACTAGCGGGAGGAGGGGTACGCAGTATTTT. Protein sequence: CASRGTSGRRGTQYF.

The chain combines TRBV19 with TRBJ2-3; D not certain. This CDR3 comprises 14 residues. Germline lookup yields CDR1 LNHDA and CDR2 SQIVND (reference sequence). V was clipped by 3 bases and J by 3 bases, with 10 bases between them. The CDR3 loop is CASSMPGFTDTQYF. CDR3 sequence (DNA): TGTGCCAGTAGTATGCCAGGTTTTACAGATACGCAGTATTTT.

The chain is built from TRBV18 and TRBJ2-2; D not certain. Trimming shortened V by 4 bases and J by 7 bases, and 7 bases separated the two germline ends. Germline-derived CDR1 and CDR2 are KGHSH and LQKENI. This CDR3 comprises 12 residues. CDR3 in DNA: TGTGCCAGCTCACTCCAGAACGGGGAGCTGTTTTTT. The encoded protein is CASSLQNGELFF.

The chain joins TRBV7-2 to TRBJ1-2; 10 positions agree with TRBD1. V trimming: 0 bases; J trimming: 8 bases; junction bases outside the gene matches: 6. The CDR3 loop spans 15 amino acids. From germline, CDR1 is SGHTA and CDR2 FQGNSA. The CDR3 sequence: CASSLADGTGEGYTF. Written as DNA, the CDR3 is TGTGCCAGCAGCTTAGCGGACGGGACAGGGGAAGGCTACACCTTC.

The V call is TRBV5-4, the J call TRBJ1-2; TRBD1 matches 11 bases. The ends lost 2 bases at V and 4 bases at J; junction bases unmatched: 4. The CDR3 length is 15 residues. Germline CDR1 SGHNT, CDR2 YYREEE (reference sequence). The chain's CDR3 is CASSFPGTGGYGYTF. CDR3 bases: TGTGCCAGCAGCTTTCCCGGGACAGGGGGCTATGGCTACACCTTC.

The chain employs TRBV5-1 and TRBJ1-1; D is undetermined. Germline assignment: CDR1 SGHRS and CDR2 YFSETQ. CDR3 size: 13 residues. The V end was cut by 0 bases, the J end by 7 bases, with 10 bases between. In DNA, the CDR3 is TGCGCCAGCAGCTTGGCCCGAGGAATTGAAGCTTTCTTT. This gives the protein CASSLARGIEAFF.